This TCR beta chain came from a study of shared clonotypes between healthy human individuals. Clones were read by immunoSEQ multiplex PCR, and TCRdb kept only the in-frame ones, dropping some. The sample has approximately 2.5 million clones, more than 80% seen once. Study findings and constraints: Clonotypes shared by all four sorted-subset donors had higher generation probabilities than non-shared clonotypes.

Of note for this clone: Its target is not known.

CDR1 and CDR2 (germline): SGHRS, YFSETQ. The CDR3 runs 15 residues. Trimming cost V 5 bases and J 0 bases; bases outside gene matches: 7. Healthy adults negative for HIV, lacking recent acute infections or vaccinations, served as donors. This sequence was found in a man aged 18 to 30 in good health. Sequencing was done on a sample of naive CD4+ T cells sorted from blood. The subset denotes: CD45RA+ positively selected. The rearrangement uses TRBV5-1 and TRBJ1-2; 7 nucleotides match TRBD1. DNA of the CDR3: TGCGCCAGCAGACAGGGGCCCTCCGCTAACTATGGCTACACCTTC. It specifies CASRQGPSANYGYTF. Complete variable domain (other parts from reference TRBV5-1 and TRBJ1-2): KAGVTQTPRYLIKTRGQQVTLSCSPISGHRSVSWYQQTPGQGLQFLFEYFSETQRNKGNFPGRFSGRQFSNSRSEMNVSTLELGDSALYLCASRQGPSANYGYTFGSGTRLTVV.